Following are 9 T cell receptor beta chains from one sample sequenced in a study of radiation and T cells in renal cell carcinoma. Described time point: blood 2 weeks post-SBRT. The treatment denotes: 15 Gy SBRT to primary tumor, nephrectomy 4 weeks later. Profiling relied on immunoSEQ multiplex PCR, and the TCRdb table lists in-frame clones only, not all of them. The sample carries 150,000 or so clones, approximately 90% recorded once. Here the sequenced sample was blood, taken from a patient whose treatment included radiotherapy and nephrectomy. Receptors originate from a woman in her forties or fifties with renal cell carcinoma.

Here the CDR3 DNA reads TGTGCCATCAGTGAGTCTGGGCTCGGCGGTAAGGGCAATCAGCCCCAGCATTTT. Its translation is CAISESGLGGKGNQPQHF. The chain uses TRBV10-3 and TRBJ1-5; D is unresolved. V was clipped by 0 bases and J by 2 bases, with 17 bases between them. This CDR3 is 18 amino acids long. Germline CDR1 reads ENHRY; CDR2 reads SYGVKD.

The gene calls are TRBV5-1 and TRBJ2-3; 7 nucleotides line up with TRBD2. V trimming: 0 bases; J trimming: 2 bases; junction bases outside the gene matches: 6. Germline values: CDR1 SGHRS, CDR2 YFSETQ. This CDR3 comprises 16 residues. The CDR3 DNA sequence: TGCGCCAGCAGCTTGGAGGGGAGGGTTAACACAGATACGCAGTATTTT. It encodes CASSLEGRVNTDTQYF.

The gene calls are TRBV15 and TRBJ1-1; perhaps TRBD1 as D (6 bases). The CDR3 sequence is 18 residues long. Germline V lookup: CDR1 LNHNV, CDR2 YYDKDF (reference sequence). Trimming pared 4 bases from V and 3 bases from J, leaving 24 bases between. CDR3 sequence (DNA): TGTGCCACCAGCAACCAGCAGCAAGGGCTGGGGGCTTACACTGAAGCTTTCTTT. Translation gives CATSNQQQGLGAYTEAFF.

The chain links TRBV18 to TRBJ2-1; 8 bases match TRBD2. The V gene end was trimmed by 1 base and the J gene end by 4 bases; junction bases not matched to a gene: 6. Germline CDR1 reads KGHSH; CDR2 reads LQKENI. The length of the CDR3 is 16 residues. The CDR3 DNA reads TGTGCCAGCTCACCACGGGTCGGGGGGGTGTACAATGAGCAGTTCTTC. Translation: CASSPRVGGVYNEQFF.

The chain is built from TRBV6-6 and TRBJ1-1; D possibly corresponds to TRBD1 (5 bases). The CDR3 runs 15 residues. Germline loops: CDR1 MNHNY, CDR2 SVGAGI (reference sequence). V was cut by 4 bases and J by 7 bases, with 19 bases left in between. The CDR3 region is CASSLRGRNDFEAFF. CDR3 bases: TGTGCCAGCAGTTTAAGGGGTAGAAACGACTTTGAAGCTTTCTTT.

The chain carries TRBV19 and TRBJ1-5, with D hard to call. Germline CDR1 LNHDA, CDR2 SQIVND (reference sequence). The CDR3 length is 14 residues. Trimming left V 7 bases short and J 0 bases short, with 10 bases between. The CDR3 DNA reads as TGTGCCAGTACCTGGCAGGATAGCAATCAGCCCCAGCATTTT. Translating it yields CASTWQDSNQPQHF.

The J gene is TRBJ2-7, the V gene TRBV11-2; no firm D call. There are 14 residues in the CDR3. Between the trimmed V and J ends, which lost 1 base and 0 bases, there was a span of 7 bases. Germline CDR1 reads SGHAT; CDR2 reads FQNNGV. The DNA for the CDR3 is TGTGCCAGCAGCTTAGCTCGGCCCTCCTACGAGCAGTACTTC. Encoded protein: CASSLARPSYEQYF.

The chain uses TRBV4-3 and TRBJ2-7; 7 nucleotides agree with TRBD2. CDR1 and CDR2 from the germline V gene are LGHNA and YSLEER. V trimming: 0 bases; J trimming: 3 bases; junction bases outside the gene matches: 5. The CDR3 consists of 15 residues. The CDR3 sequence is CASSQDTGGVYEQYF. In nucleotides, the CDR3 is TGCGCCAGCAGCCAAGATACGGGGGGAGTCTACGAGCAGTACTTC.

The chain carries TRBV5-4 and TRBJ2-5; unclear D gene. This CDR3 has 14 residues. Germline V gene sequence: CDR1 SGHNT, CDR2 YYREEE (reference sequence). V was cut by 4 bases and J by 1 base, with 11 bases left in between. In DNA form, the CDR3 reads TGTGCCAGCAGCCCCCGAGAGGTCCAAGAGACCCAGTACTTC. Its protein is CASSPREVQETQYF. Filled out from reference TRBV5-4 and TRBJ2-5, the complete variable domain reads ETGVTQSPTHLIKTRGQQVTLRCSSQSGHNTVSWYQQALGQGPQFIFQYYREEENGRGNFPPRFSGLQFPNYSSELNVNALELDDSALYLCASSPREVQETQYFGPGTRLLVL.